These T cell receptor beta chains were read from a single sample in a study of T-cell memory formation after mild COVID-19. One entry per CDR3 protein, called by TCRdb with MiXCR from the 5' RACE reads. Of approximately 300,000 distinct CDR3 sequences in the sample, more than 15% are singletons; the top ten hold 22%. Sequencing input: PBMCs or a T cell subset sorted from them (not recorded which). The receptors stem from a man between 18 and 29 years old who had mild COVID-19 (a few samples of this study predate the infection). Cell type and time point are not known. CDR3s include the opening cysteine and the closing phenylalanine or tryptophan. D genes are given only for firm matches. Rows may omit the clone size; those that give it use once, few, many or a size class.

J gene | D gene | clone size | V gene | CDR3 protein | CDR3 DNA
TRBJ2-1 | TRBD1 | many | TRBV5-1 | CASSSRDRDPEQFF | TGCGCCAGCAGCTCAAGGGACAGGGACCCTGAGCAGTTCTTC
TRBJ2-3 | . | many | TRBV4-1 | CASSQGFRESIDTQYF | TGCGCCAGCAGCCAAGGCTTCAGGGAGAGTATAGATACGCAGTATTTT
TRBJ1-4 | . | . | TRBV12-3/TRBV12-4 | CASSLNRDGEKLFF | TGTGCCAGCAGTTTAAACAGGGATGGGGAAAAACTGTTTTTT
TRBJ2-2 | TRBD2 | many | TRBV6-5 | CASSYSRLASNTGELFF | TGTGCCAGCAGTTACTCCCGACTAGCGTCGAACACCGGGGAGCTGTTTTTT
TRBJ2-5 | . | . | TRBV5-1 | CASSPAGSFVETQYF | TGCGCCAGCAGCCCGGCCGGCAGCTTTGTCGAGACCCAGTACTTC
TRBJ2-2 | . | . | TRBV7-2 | CASSFGGSNTGELFF | TGTGCCAGCAGCTTCGGAGGGTCGAACACCGGGGAGCTGTTTTTT
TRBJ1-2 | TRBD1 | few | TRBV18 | CASSPETGGGYGYTF | TGTGCCAGCTCACCCGAGACAGGGGGAGGATATGGCTACACCTTC
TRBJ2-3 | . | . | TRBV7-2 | CASSFQLGLTDTQYF | TGTGCCAGCAGCTTCCAACTGGGATTGACAGATACGCAGTATTTT
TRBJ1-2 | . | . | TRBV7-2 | CASSLAPGENYGYTF | TGTGCCAGCAGCTTAGCCCCCGGAGAAAACTATGGCTACACCTTC
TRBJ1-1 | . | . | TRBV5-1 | CASSLYGGHTEAFF | TGCGCCAGCAGCTTGTACGGGGGGCACACTGAAGCTTTCTTT
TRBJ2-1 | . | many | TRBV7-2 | CASSLYRGATTGNEQFF | TGTGCCAGCAGCTTATATAGGGGGGCTACCACTGGGAATGAGCAGTTCTTC
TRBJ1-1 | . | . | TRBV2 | CASSGLGTEAFF | TGTGCCAGCAGTGGTTTAGGGACTGAAGCTTTCTTT
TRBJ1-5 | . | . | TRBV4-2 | CASSQDGQPLSAQHF | TGTGCCAGCAGCCAAGATGGACAGCCCCTATCAGCCCAGCATTTT
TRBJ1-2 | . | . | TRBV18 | CASSPPLGGYTF | TGTGCCAGCTCACCACCGCTTGGTGGCTACACCTTC
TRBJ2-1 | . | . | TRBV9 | CASSDPLGDTNEQFF | TGTGCCAGCAGCGATCCGTTGGGGGACACCAATGAGCAGTTCTTC
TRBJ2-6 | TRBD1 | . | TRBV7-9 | CASTGQGAASGANVLTF | TGTGCCAGCACCGGACAGGGGGCGGCCTCCGGGGCCAACGTCCTGACTTTC
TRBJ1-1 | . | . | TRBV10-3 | CAINQSPGVGNTEAFF | TGTGCCATCAACCAGTCCCCCGGGGTCGGGAACACTGAAGCTTTCTTT
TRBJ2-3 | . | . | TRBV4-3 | CASSSGRGYTDTQYF | TGCGCCAGCAGCTCCGGTCGGGGGTACACAGATACGCAGTATTTT
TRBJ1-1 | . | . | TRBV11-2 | CASSRGTQRTEAFF | TGTGCCAGCAGCCGAGGGACTCAGCGGACTGAAGCTTTCTTT
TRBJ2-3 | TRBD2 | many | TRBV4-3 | CASSQSRLAGDTQYF | TGCGCCAGCAGTCAATCCAGGCTAGCGGGGGATACGCAGTATTTT
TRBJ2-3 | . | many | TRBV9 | CASSVGGRVTDTQYF | TGTGCCAGCAGCGTGGGGGGGCGAGTAACAGATACGCAGTATTTT
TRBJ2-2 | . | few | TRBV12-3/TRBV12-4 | CASTPTGTGELFF | TGTGCCAGCACCCCAACAGGGACCGGGGAGCTGTTTTTT
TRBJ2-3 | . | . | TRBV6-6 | CASSYVAITDTQYF | TGTGCCAGCAGTTATGTGGCCATCACAGATACGCAGTATTTT
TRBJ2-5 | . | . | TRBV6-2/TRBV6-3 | CASSYSRETQYF | TGTGCCAGCAGTTACTCGCGGGAGACCCAGTACTTC
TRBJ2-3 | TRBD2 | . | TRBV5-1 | CASRSGLAGDVDTQYF | TGCGCCAGCAGATCAGGTCTAGCGGGGGACGTAGATACGCAGTATTTT
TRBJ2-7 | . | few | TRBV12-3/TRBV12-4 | CASSVDRTYEQYF | TGTGCCAGCAGTGTGGACCGCACCTACGAGCAGTACTTC
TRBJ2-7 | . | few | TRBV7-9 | CASSLEDSYEQYF | TGTGCCAGCAGCTTAGAGGACAGCTACGAGCAGTACTTC
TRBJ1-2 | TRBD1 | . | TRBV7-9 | CASRLDRGHYGYTF | TGTGCCAGCCGCTTAGACAGGGGACACTATGGCTACACCTTC
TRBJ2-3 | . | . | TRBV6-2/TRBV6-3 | CASTDGRRLGRSVDTQYF | TGTGCCAGCACCGACGGGCGGAGGCTCGGACGAAGTGTGGATACGCAGTATTTT
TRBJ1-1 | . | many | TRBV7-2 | CASSFQGGNTEAFF | TGTGCCAGCAGCTTTCAAGGGGGGAACACTGAAGCTTTCTTT
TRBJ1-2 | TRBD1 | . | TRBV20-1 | CSASQTGGNYVYTF | TGCAGTGCTAGTCAGACAGGGGGGAACTATGTCTACACCTTC
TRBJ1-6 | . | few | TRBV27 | CASSLISSSYNSPLHF | TGTGCCAGCAGTTTAATTTCGAGCTCCTATAATTCACCCCTCCACTTT
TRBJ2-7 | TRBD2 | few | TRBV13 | CASSARTSGAYEQYF | TGTGCCAGCAGCGCCCGGACTAGCGGGGCCTACGAGCAGTACTTC
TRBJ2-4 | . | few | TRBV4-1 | CASSQIGLAKNIQYF | TGCGCCAGCAGCCAAATCGGGCTAGCCAAAAACATTCAGTACTTC
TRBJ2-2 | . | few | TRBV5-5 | CASSLFSTGELFF | TGTGCCAGCAGCTTGTTCAGCACCGGGGAGCTGTTTTTT
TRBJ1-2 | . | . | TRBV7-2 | CASSLRQSGGYTF | TGTGCCAGCAGCTTACGTCAGTCTGGTGGCTACACCTTC
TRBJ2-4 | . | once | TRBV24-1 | CATSDLSLEAKNIQYF | TGTGCCACCAGTGATTTGTCCCTTGAGGCCAAAAACATTCAGTACTTC
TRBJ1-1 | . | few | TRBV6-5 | CASSYVGGTEAFF | TGTGCCAGCAGTTACGTGGGGGGCACTGAAGCTTTCTTT
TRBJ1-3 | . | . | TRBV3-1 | CASSQDSGEGTIYF | TGTGCCAGCAGCCAAGACTCCGGGGAGGGCACCATATATTTT
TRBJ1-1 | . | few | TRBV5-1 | CASSWRGNTEAFF | TGCGCCAGCAGCTGGAGAGGGAACACTGAAGCTTTCTTT
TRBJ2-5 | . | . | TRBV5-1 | CASTAGLGSAETQYF | TGCGCCAGCACCGCGGGATTAGGGTCCGCGGAGACCCAGTACTTC
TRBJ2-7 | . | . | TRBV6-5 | CASTSLPGHPREQYF | TGTGCCAGCACCTCCCTCCCGGGACACCCTAGGGAGCAGTACTTC
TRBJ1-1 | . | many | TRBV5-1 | CASSLGAADWTEAFF | TGCGCCAGCAGCTTGGGAGCCGCGGACTGGACTGAAGCTTTCTTT
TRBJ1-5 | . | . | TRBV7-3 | CASSANPNQPQHF | TGTGCCAGCAGCGCAAACCCGAATCAGCCCCAGCATTTT